This passage covers 17 T cell receptor beta chains from one sample sequenced in a study of CD8 T cells in Susac syndrome. An amount of RNA that ranged from 0.5 to 1 ug was reverse transcribed with random hexamers. One entry per CDR3 protein results from TCRdb running MiXCR on the immunoSEQ multiplex PCR reads. The data hold approximately 140,000 distinct CDR3 sequences, with roughly 94% observed a single time. Sequences were obtained from CD8+ T cells from PBMCs. These receptors were obtained from a human donor in good health.

The DNA of the CDR3 is TGTGCCAGCAGCGCAGGAGGAGAGCAGTTCTTC. Its protein is CASSAGGEQFF. The rearrangement uses TRBV2 and TRBJ2-1; D possibly corresponds to TRBD2 (5 bases). Trimming pared 6 bases from V and 10 bases from J, leaving 10 bases between. The V gene's germline CDR1 is SNHLY and CDR2 FYNNEI. This CDR3 region has 11 residues.

The chain joins TRBV18 to TRBJ2-1; 8 bases map to TRBD1. Germline CDR1 and CDR2: KGHSH and LQKENI. V shed 1 base, J shed 1 base, and the junction held 3 bases outside the gene matches. This CDR3 is built from 16 residues. The CDR3 loop is CASSPLTGGSYNEQFF. Here the CDR3 DNA reads TGTGCCAGCTCACCACTTACAGGGGGGTCCTACAATGAGCAGTTCTTC.

This clonotype was recorded only once. The rearrangement links TRBV7-6 to TRBJ1-1; D is uncertain. The V and J ends lost 5 bases and 5 bases respectively, with 15 bases between them. The CDR3 loop spans 14 amino acids. CDR1 and CDR2 (germline): SGHVS, FNYEAQ. The DNA of the CDR3 is TGTGCCAGCAGCGTAAACAGTTATGAGACTGAAGCTTTCTTT. Translated: CASSVNSYETEAFF.

The chain couples TRBV20-1 to TRBJ2-7, with D uncertain. Germline assignment: CDR1 DFQATT and CDR2 SNEGSKA (reference sequence). Trimming took off 3 bases at V and 0 bases at J, with 9 bases between the two ends. CDR3 length: 13 amino acids. CDR3 region: CSASLRSSYEQYF. CDR3 sequence (DNA): TGCAGTGCTAGTTTACGAAGCTCCTACGAGCAGTACTTC.

The CDR3 DNA sequence: TGTGCCAGCAGCCAGGGGGGGGGAGAGGGCAATCAGCCCCAGCATTTT. It yields the protein CASSQGGGEGNQPQHF. The gene calls are TRBV4-2 and TRBJ1-5; tentative D call: TRBD1 (5 bases). The CDR3 runs to 16 residues. Between the trimmed V and J ends, which lost 3 bases and 2 bases, there was a span of 14 bases. The V gene's germline CDR1 is LGHNA and CDR2 YNFKEQ.

The CDR3 spells CASSPRQGFYEQYF. In nucleotides, the CDR3 is TGTGCCAGCAGCCCTCGACAGGGATTCTACGAGCAGTACTTC. The chain carries TRBV14 and TRBJ2-7, with 7 bases identical to TRBD1. The CDR3 contains 14 residues. Germline-derived CDR1 and CDR2 are SGHDN and FVKESK. Losses at the gene ends were 4 bases for V and 3 bases for J; bases not matched to a gene: 6.

This clonotype was found a few times. The chain recombines TRBV6-1 with TRBJ2-3; D might be TRBD2 (6 bases). Germline-derived CDR1 and CDR2 are MNHNS and SASEGT. The CDR3 length is 14 residues. Trimming took off 6 bases at V and 1 base at J, with 11 bases between the two ends. As DNA, the CDR3 is TGTGCCAGCAGCTCCGGGACTGGCACAGATACGCAGTATTTT. This translates into CASSSGTGTDTQYF.

V usage is TRBV27 and J usage is TRBJ1-2; D possibly corresponds to TRBD1 (5 bases). The V gene lost 5 bases and the J gene lost 8 bases, with 24 bases spanning the gap. Germline CDR1 reads MNHEY; CDR2 reads SMNVEV (reference sequence). CDR3 size: 16 residues. This CDR3 reads CASSPLQGPPEEGYTF. DNA of the CDR3: TGTGCCAGCAGTCCACTCCAGGGACCGCCGGAAGAAGGCTACACCTTC.

The genes are TRBV9 and TRBJ2-7, with TRBD2 matching over 10 bases. CDR3 length equals 15 residues. From germline, CDR1 is SGDLS and CDR2 YYNGEE. With V trimmed by 4 bases and J by 6 bases, 10 bases remained unmatched. CDR3 bases: TGTGCCAGCAGCTCATCCGGGACTAGCGATGGCGAGCAGTACTTC. It specifies CASSSSGTSDGEQYF.

The chain recombines TRBV6-2 or TRBV6-3 with TRBJ2-1; D not resolved. Trimming removed 10 bases from V and 2 bases from J, with 15 bases in between. Looked up from germline, CDR1 is MNHEY and CDR2 is SVGEGT. The CDR3 extends over 14 amino acids. The CDR3: CAIHGSLTYNEQFF. As DNA, the CDR3 is TGTGCCATCCACGGTAGTTTGACCTACAATGAGCAGTTCTTC.

V is TRBV28 and J is TRBJ2-5; TRBD2 might be the D (5 bases). V lost 6 bases and J 5 bases, leaving 16 bases between the germline ends. CDR1 MDHEN and CDR2 SYDVKM come from the germline V gene. The CDR3 has 14 amino acids. CDR3 sequence: CASRVTGELETQYF. In nucleotides, the CDR3 is TGTGCCAGCAGAGTGACTGGGGAGCTCGAGACCCAGTACTTC. Full variable domain (missing parts from reference TRBV28 and TRBJ2-5): DVKVTQSSRYLVKRTGEKVFLECVQDMDHENMFWYRQDPGLGLRLIYFSYDVKMKEKGDIPEGYSVSREKKERFSLILESASTNQTSMYLCASRVTGELETQYFGPGTRLLVL.

In DNA, the CDR3 is TGTGCCAGCAGCTTGACCACTAGCGCTGCAGATACGCAGTATTTT. This sequence encodes CASSLTTSAADTQYF. J is TRBJ2-3 and V is TRBV5-6, with TRBD2 matching 7 bases. The V gene end was trimmed by 1 base and the J gene end by 4 bases; junction bases not matched to a gene: 6. The CDR3 is 15 residues long. Germline V gene data show CDR1 as SGHDT and CDR2 as YYEEEE.

The rearrangement joins TRBV5-6 to TRBJ1-2; D may be TRBD1 (5 bases). CDR1 and CDR2 (germline): SGHDT, YYEEEE. V was trimmed by 0 bases and J by 7 bases, leaving 10 bases between them. The CDR3 length is 13 residues. CDR3 DNA sequence: TGTGCCAGCAGCTTGGAGCGGGGGGGTGGCTACACCTTC. Its protein is CASSLERGGGYTF.

CDR3 nucleotides: TGTGCCAGCAGTTTAATCGGCGGCGCCTACGAGCAGTACTTC. Translating it yields CASSLIGGAYEQYF. The chain has TRBV28 and TRBJ2-7; no definite D call. Germline lookup yields CDR1 MDHEN and CDR2 SYDVKM. Trimming removed 2 bases at V and 2 bases at J, with 10 bases between. This CDR3 has 14 amino acids.

The chain couples TRBV27 to TRBJ1-1; 7 nucleotides align to TRBD1. This CDR3 is built from 14 residues. CDR1 is MNHEY and CDR2 is SMNVEV in the germline V gene (reference sequence). V shed 4 bases and J 4 bases; nucleotides not matched to a gene: 6. The CDR3 DNA reads as TGTGCCAGCAGTTCGACAGGGTTAGGCACTGAAGCTTTCTTT. Its protein product is CASSSTGLGTEAFF.

This chain links TRBV29-1 with TRBJ2-1; TRBD1 is a possible D gene (5 bases). The germline CDR1 and CDR2 sequences are SQVTM and ANQGSEA. Trimming cost V 3 bases and J 8 bases, with 11 bases left between them. This CDR3 region has 12 residues. The CDR3 DNA is TGCAGCGTTGAGTCAGGGATGGATGAGCAGTTCTTC. Translated, it gives CSVESGMDEQFF.

J is TRBJ1-1 and V is TRBV15; D is unclear. Trimming took off 0 bases at V and 7 bases at J, with 9 bases between the two ends. CDR3 length: 13 amino acids. Germline assignment: CDR1 LNHNV and CDR2 YYDKDF (reference sequence). The CDR3 region has the DNA TGTGCCACCAGCAGAGATCGGCAGTTTGAAGCTTTCTTT. Translating gives CATSRDRQFEAFF.